These 22 T cell receptor beta chains originate from one sample sequenced in a study of blood T cell repertoires in COVID-19. The table came from immunoSEQ multiplex PCR; TCRdb's copy has only in-frame clones and leaves some out. The data contain some 390,000 clones, approximately 86% of them singletons. Material for sequencing was peripheral blood. These receptors were collected from a human donor in a cohort sampled during active COVID-19.

The chain links TRBV6-6 to TRBJ1-5; D gene ambiguous. Germline V CDR1 and CDR2: MNHNY, SVGAGI (reference sequence). Trimming took 0 bases from V and 7 from J, leaving 4 bases between them. This CDR3 is 12 amino acids long. CDR3 amino acids: CASSYSRQPQHF. DNA for the CDR3: TGTGCCAGCAGTTACTCGAGGCAGCCCCAGCATTTT.

V is TRBV18 and J is TRBJ1-1; weak D call: TRBD1 (6 bases). The CDR3 extends over 16 amino acids. In germline, CDR1 is KGHSH, CDR2 LQKENI. V dropped 3 bases and J dropped 4 bases, with 18 bases sitting between them. CDR3 residues: CASSPAIRTELTEAFF. CDR3 sequence (DNA): TGTGCCAGCTCACCCGCAATAAGGACAGAACTCACTGAAGCTTTCTTT.

This chain joins TRBV5-4 and TRBJ2-5; 12 bases line up with TRBD2. After removal of 8 bases from V and 4 bases from J, the junction contained 3 bases not matched to a gene. This CDR3 contains 13 residues. CDR1 SGHNT and CDR2 YYREEE come from the germline V gene (reference sequence). In nucleotides, the CDR3 is TGTGCCAGTGGACTAGCGGGACGAGAGACCCAGTACTTC. It specifies CASGLAGRETQYF. Looking up the rest from reference TRBV5-4 and TRBJ2-5 gives the full variable domain: ETGVTQSPTHLIKTRGQQVTLRCSSQSGHNTVSWYQQALGQGPQFIFQYYREEENGRGNFPPRFSGLQFPNYSSELNVNALELDDSALYLCASGLAGRETQYFGPGTRLLVL.

V and J are TRBV30 and TRBJ1-6, with D possibly TRBD1 on 5 matching bases. V lost 5 bases and J lost 9, with 17 bases in between. The CDR3 has 14 residues. Germline V CDR1 and CDR2: GTSNPN, SVGIG (reference sequence). The CDR3 bases are TGTGCCTGGCACGGTGGGGGGGAAATTTCACCCCTCCACTTT. It specifies CAWHGGGEISPLHF.

The rearrangement joins TRBV3-1 (or the pseudogene TRBV3-2) to TRBJ2-7; no reliable D call. Germline CDR1 and CDR2: LGHDT and YNNKEL (reference sequence). The ends were cut back, 1 base at V and 3 bases at J, with 10 bases in the middle. CDR3 length equals 14 residues. The CDR3 region has the DNA TGTGCCAGCAGCCAAGGGCTCGACTTCTACGAGCAGTACTTC. It is translated as CASSQGLDFYEQYF.

The rearrangement uses TRBV9 and TRBJ2-2, with TRBD1 matching 7 bases. Germline CDR1 and CDR2: SGDLS and YYNGEE. V shed 3 bases, J shed 4 bases, and the junction held 9 bases outside the gene matches. The CDR3 sequence is 16 residues long. Here the CDR3 reads CASSAATGLVTGELFF. For the CDR3, the DNA is TGTGCCAGCAGCGCGGCGACAGGGCTGGTCACCGGGGAGCTGTTTTTT.

The chain carries TRBV6-5 and TRBJ1-1, with TRBD1 as a possible D gene (5 bases). This CDR3 region has 13 residues. CDR1 is MNHEY, CDR2 SVGAGI, per germline. V was clipped by 10 bases and J by 7 bases, with 19 bases between them. The CDR3 nucleotides read TGTGCCAACCGGGGGGTGCAGACAAATGAAGCTTTCTTT. Protein product: CANRGVQTNEAFF.

CDR3 nucleotide sequence: TGTGCCAGCAGCCTGGACAGGGTTAAGCGTAATTCACCCCTCCACTTT. Protein sequence: CASSLDRVKRNSPLHF. The chain combines TRBV7-3 with TRBJ1-6; 8 bases fit TRBD1. This CDR3 is 16 amino acids long. J lost 6 bases, V lost 5 bases, and 9 bases had no gene match. The V gene's germline CDR1 is SGHTA and CDR2 FQGTGA.

The gene calls are TRBV30 and TRBJ2-2; 7 bases are a match to TRBD1. Germline CDR1 and CDR2: GTSNPN and SVGIG (reference sequence). V trimming: 0 bases; J trimming: 1 base; junction bases outside the gene matches: 8. CDR3 length: 17 amino acids. This CDR3 reads CAWSVGRTGMNTGELFF. CDR3 nucleotide sequence: TGTGCCTGGAGTGTAGGAAGGACAGGAATGAACACCGGGGAGCTGTTTTTT.

This clone was recorded once. The genes are TRBV5-1 and TRBJ2-7; 8 nucleotides line up with TRBD2. The CDR3 spans 14 residues. J lost 2 bases, V lost 0 bases, and 1 base had no gene match. The germline V gene encodes CDR1 SGHRS and CDR2 YFSETQ. CDR3 sequence reads: CASSLGGGTYEQYF. CDR3 coding DNA: TGCGCCAGCAGCTTGGGCGGGGGGACCTACGAGCAGTACTTC.

The genes are TRBV4-1 and TRBJ1-6, with D possibly being TRBD1 (5 bases). V shed 4 bases and J shed 0 bases, with 7 bases lying between them. Germline V lookup: CDR1 MGHRA, CDR2 YSYEKL. The CDR3 extends over 15 amino acids. Written as DNA, the CDR3 is TGCGCCAGCAGCCCAGGGTTCTCCTATAATTCACCCCTCCACTTT. Translation: CASSPGFSYNSPLHF.

This CDR3 reads CASSMGQGNTGELFF. CDR3 bases: TGTGCCAGTAGTATGGGACAGGGGAACACCGGGGAGCTGTTTTTT. The J gene is TRBJ2-2, the V gene TRBV19; the match to TRBD1 covers 9 bases. V lost 3 bases to trimming and J lost 1 base; unmatched junction nucleotides: 0. Germline V gene sequence: CDR1 LNHDA, CDR2 SQIVND (reference sequence). This CDR3 contains 15 residues.

This clone came up once. The V gene is TRBV3-1 (or the pseudogene TRBV3-2), the J gene TRBJ2-3; 12 nucleotides agree with TRBD2. The CDR3 is 17 residues long. The V and J ends lost 3 bases and 6 bases, in that order; junction bases with no gene match: 10. Germline-derived CDR1 and CDR2 are LGHDT and YNNKEL (reference sequence). The CDR3 loop is CASSQRLAGGKVDTQYF. CDR3 DNA: TGTGCCAGCAGCCAGCGGCTAGCGGGGGGGAAGGTGGATACGCAGTATTTT.

The chain carries TRBV30 and TRBJ2-2; weak D call: TRBD1 (6 bases). Per the germline V gene, CDR1 is GTSNPN and CDR2 is SVGIG (reference sequence). The CDR3 runs 14 residues. V was cut by 5 bases and J by 5 bases, with 15 bases left in between. The CDR3 DNA is TGTGCCTGGCAGGGGCACAAGGGGACCGGGGAGCTGTTTTTT. Its protein product is CAWQGHKGTGELFF.

V usage is TRBV13 and J usage is TRBJ2-2, with 14 bases aligning to TRBD2. J lost 0 bases, V lost 1 base, and 4 bases had no gene match. This CDR3 is 19 amino acids long. Germline CDR1 is PRHDT and CDR2 is FYEKMQ (reference sequence). The DNA for the CDR3 is TGTGCCAGCAGCTTAGACGGGACTAGCGGGAGACCGAACACCGGGGAGCTGTTTTTT. Its protein is CASSLDGTSGRPNTGELFF.

V is TRBV11-1 and J is TRBJ2-2; 11 bases are a match to TRBD2. V lost 4 bases, J lost 1 base, and 2 bases stayed unmatched. Germline CDR1 SGHAT, CDR2 FQDESV (reference sequence). This CDR3 has 16 amino acids. CDR3: CASSSGLAGNTGELFF. CDR3 bases: TGTGCCAGCAGCTCAGGACTAGCGGGGAACACCGGGGAGCTGTTTTTT.

The chain couples TRBV30 to TRBJ1-3; no clear D. Germline loops: CDR1 GTSNPN, CDR2 SVGIG (reference sequence). The CDR3 is made up of 16 amino acids. V lost 4 bases, J lost 0 bases, and 16 bases lay in between. The CDR3 nucleotides are TGTGCCTGGACCTCGTTGGGCTCTCGCTCTGGAAACACCATATATTTT. Its protein product is CAWTSLGSRSGNTIYF. The full variable domain, with the rest looked up from reference TRBV30 and TRBJ1-3, is SQTIHQWPATLVQPVGSPLSLECTVEGTSNPNLYWYRQAAGRGLQLLFYSVGIGQISSEVPQNLSASRPQDRQFILSSKKLLLSDSGFYLCAWTSLGSRSGNTIYFGEGSWLTVV.

This clone occurred a few times. The chain combines TRBV30 with TRBJ2-3; the D gene is possibly TRBD1 (5 bases). Deletions cut 6 bases from V and 1 base from J, with 14 bases between. CDR1 and CDR2 from the germline V gene are GTSNPN and SVGIG (reference sequence). The CDR3 length is 14 residues. Here the CDR3 reads CACQGHSRTDTQYF. CDR3 nucleotides: TGTGCCTGTCAAGGACACTCGCGCACAGATACGCAGTATTTT. Together with reference TRBV30 and TRBJ2-3, the CDR3 gives the full variable domain: SQTIHQWPATLVQPVGSPLSLECTVEGTSNPNLYWYRQAAGRGLQLLFYSVGIGQISSEVPQNLSASRPQDRQFILSSKKLLLSDSGFYLCACQGHSRTDTQYFGPGTRLTVL.

The chain uses TRBV5-1 and TRBJ2-5; 7 bases match TRBD2. The CDR3 covers 15 residues. The junction had 10 bases not matched to a gene; V was cut back by 4 bases and J by 4 bases. Per the germline V gene, CDR1 is SGHRS and CDR2 is YFSETQ. The CDR3 bases are TGCGCCAGCAGCGGCGGGACTACCCTTAGAGAGACCCAGTACTTC. Encoded protein: CASSGGTTLRETQYF.

The V and J genes are TRBV9 and TRBJ2-3; tentative D call: TRBD1 (6 bases). The CDR3 length is 14 residues. Germline V gene data show CDR1 as SGDLS and CDR2 as YYNGEE. V shed 0 bases and J shed 4 bases, with 9 bases lying between them. CDR3 in DNA: TGTGCCAGCAGCGTAGCATGGGGGCCAGATACGCAGTATTTT. Residues: CASSVAWGPDTQYF. Looking up the rest from reference TRBV9 and TRBJ2-3 gives the full variable domain: DSGVTQTPKHLITATGQRVTLRCSPRSGDLSVYWYQQSLDQGLQFLIQYYNGEERAKGNILERFSAQQFPDLHSELNLSSLELGDSALYFCASSVAWGPDTQYFGPGTRLTVL.

The V and J genes are TRBV7-8 and TRBJ2-1; 8 positions match TRBD2. The CDR3 spans 14 residues. Germline trimming cut 3 bases from V and 6 bases from J; bases unmatched to any gene: 4. CDR1 and CDR2 (germline): SGHVS, FQNEAQ. The CDR3 coding sequence is TGTGCCAGCAGCTTTAAACGGGGGGGCAATGAGCAGTTCTTC. It yields the protein CASSFKRGGNEQFF.

The sample holds a few counts of this clone. This sequence joins TRBV11-2 and TRBJ2-3, with 8 bases lining up with TRBD1. Trimming cost V 3 bases and J 3 bases; bases outside gene matches: 5. Germline CDR1 and CDR2: SGHAT and FQNNGV. The CDR3 length is 15 residues. CDR3 bases: TGTGCCAGCAGCTTTCAGGGGGCGGGGACAGATACGCAGTATTTT. Translation gives CASSFQGAGTDTQYF.